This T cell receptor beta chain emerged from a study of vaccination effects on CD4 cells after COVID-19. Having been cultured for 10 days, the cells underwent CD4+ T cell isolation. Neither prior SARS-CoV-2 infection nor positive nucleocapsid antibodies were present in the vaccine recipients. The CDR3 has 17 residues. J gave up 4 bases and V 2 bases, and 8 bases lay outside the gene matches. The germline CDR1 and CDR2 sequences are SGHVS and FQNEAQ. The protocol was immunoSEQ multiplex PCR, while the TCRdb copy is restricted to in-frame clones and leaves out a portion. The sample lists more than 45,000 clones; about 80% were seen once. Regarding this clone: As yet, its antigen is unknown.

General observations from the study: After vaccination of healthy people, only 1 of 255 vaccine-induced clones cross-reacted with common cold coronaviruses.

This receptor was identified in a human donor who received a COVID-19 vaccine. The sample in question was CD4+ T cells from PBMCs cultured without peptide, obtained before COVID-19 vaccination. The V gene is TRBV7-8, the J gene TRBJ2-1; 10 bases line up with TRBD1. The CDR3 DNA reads TGTGCCAGCAGCTTATCGTTTGGACAGGGGGGTTACAATGAGCAGTTCTTC. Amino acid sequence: CASSLSFGQGGYNEQFF.